This T cell receptor (beta chain) was captured by sequencing in a study of shared clonotypes between healthy human individuals. The study's findings and limits: When naive CD4 clonotypes were compared across a handful of donors, about 4.8% were shared.

Profiling relied on immunoSEQ multiplex PCR, and the TCRdb table lists in-frame clones only, not all of them. The sample gives over 700,000 clones, 72% of which show up once; approximately 1.8% is in the top ten. Study donors comprised healthy, HIV-negative adults devoid of recent acute infection or vaccination. Into CD45RA+ naive and CD45RA-negative memory subsets, the CD4+ cells were split. To note about this clone: Antigen unknown.

Germline V CDR1 and CDR2: MNHEY, SMNVEV (reference sequence). The V end was cut by 0 bases, the J end by 7 bases, with 10 bases between. The CDR3 length is 14 residues. This clonotype was obtained from a woman in her twenties or thirties in good health. Source material: memory CD4+ T cells sorted from blood. Subset defined: CD45RA-negative fraction. This sequence joins TRBV27 and TRBJ2-1, with no clear D. The CDR3 DNA reads TGTGCCAGCAGTTTATCAGAGGTACGGAATGAGCAGTTCTTC. It yields the protein CASSLSEVRNEQFF.